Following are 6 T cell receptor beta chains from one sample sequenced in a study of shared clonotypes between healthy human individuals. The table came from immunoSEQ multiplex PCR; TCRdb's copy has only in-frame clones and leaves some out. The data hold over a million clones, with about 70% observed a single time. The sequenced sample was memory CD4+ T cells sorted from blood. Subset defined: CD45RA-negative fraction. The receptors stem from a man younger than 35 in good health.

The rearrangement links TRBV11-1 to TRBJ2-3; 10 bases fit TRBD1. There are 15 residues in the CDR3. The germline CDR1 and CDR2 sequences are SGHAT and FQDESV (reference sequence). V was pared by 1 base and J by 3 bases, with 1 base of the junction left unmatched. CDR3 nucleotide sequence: TGTGCCAGCAGCTTAGAGGGACAGGGGACAGATACGCAGTATTTT. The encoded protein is CASSLEGQGTDTQYF. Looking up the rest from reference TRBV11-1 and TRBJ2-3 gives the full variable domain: EAEVAQSPRYKITEKSQAVAFWCDPISGHATLYWYRQILGQGPELLVQFQDESVVDDSQLPKDRFSAERLKGVDSTLKIQPAELGDSAMYLCASSLEGQGTDTQYFGPGTRLTVL.

CDR3 loop: CASSPPQGGRETQYF. The CDR3 coding sequence is TGTGCCAGCTCACCACCGCAGGGCGGGAGAGAGACCCAGTACTTC. The chain recombines TRBV18 with TRBJ2-5; 7 bases match TRBD2. Germline lookup yields CDR1 KGHSH and CDR2 LQKENI. V was clipped by 0 bases and J by 4 bases; unmatched bases: 5. The length of the CDR3 is 15 residues.

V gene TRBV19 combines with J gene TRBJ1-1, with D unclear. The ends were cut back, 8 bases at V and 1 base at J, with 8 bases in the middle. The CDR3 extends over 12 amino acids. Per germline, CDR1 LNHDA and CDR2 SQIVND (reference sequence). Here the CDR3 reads CASLGKNTEAFF. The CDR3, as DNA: TGTGCCAGTTTGGGGAAGAACACTGAAGCTTTCTTT. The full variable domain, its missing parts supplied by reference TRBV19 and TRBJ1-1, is DGGITQSPKYLFRKEGQNVTLSCEQNLNHDAMYWYRQDPGQGLRLIYYSQIVNDFQKGDIAEGYSVSREKKESFPLTVTSAQKNPTAFYLCASLGKNTEAFFGQGTRLTVV.

The CDR3 DNA reads TGTGCCACCAGCATGACGAGAAGCGAAAAACTGTTTTTT. Translation gives CATSMTRSEKLFF. The chain couples TRBV15 to TRBJ1-4; D is undetermined. The CDR3 is made up of 13 amino acids. Germline CDR1 and CDR2: LNHNV and YYDKDF (reference sequence). Trimming shortened V by 4 bases and J by 8 bases, and 11 bases separated the two germline ends.

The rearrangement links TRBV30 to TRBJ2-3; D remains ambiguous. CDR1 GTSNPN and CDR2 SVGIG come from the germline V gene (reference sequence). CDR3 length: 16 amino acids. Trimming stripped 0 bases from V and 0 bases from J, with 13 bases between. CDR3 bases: TGTGCCTGGAGTGTAGGCGCCGGGTCTAGCACAGATACGCAGTATTTT. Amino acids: CAWSVGAGSSTDTQYF.

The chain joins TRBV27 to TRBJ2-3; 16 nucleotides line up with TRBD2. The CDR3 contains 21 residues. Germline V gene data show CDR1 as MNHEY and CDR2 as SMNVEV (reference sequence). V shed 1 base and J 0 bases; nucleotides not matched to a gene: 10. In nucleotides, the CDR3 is TGTGCCAGCAGTTTATTGGGACCCGGGACTAGCGGGAGGGCCAGCACAGATACGCAGTATTTT. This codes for CASSLLGPGTSGRASTDTQYF.